This record covers a single TCR beta chain. The antigen is undetermined. The data are from a study of vaccination and CD4 T cells after COVID-19. The Oncomine TCR Beta short-read assay generated sequence data from the DNA of cultured CD4+ T cells. TCRdb reanalysed the PCR reads using MiXCR and keeps one entry per CDR3 protein. Of roughly 16,000 distinct CDR3 sequences listed, 53% were seen once; the top ten hold approximately 4%. As to treatment: 10-day PBMC culture with coronavirus spike peptide pools or control peptides (ViraFEST assay). The CDR3 extends over 14 amino acids. Trimming cost V 8 bases and J 4 bases, with 17 bases left between them. The germline V gene encodes CDR1 LNHDA and CDR2 SQIVND (reference sequence).

V is TRBV19 and J is TRBJ1-2; D gene uncertain. The specimen comprised CD4+ T cells from blood, cultured in vitro, sampled before SARS-CoV-2 vaccination. The receptor was isolated from a human donor who had recovered from COVID-19. In DNA form, the CDR3 reads TGTGCCAGTTCCGATAGGGCGCGTGGCTATGGCTACACCTTC. Its translation is CASSDRARGYGYTF.